This T cell receptor (beta chain) was found in a study of CD8 T cells in Susac syndrome. Overall study results and limits: Susac syndrome CD4+ T cell repertoires showed no clonal expansion.

The count of this clonotype is one. Its matching antigen is unknown. The authors sequenced TCR beta from blood CD8+ and CD4+ T cells. Negative isolation was used for CD8+ and CD4+ T cells and FACS enrichment for TEMRA cells. Reverse transcription of roughly 0.5 to 1 ug RNA used random hexamers. TCR beta CDR3 was amplified by immunoSEQ covering 54 Vbeta and 13 Jbeta. TCRdb used MiXCR to reprocess the immunoSEQ multiplex PCR reads, holding one entry per CDR3 protein. Among about 150,000 distinct CDR3 sequences listed, approximately 96% were seen once. Sequenced: CD4+ T cells from PBMCs. The TCR comes from a human donor with Susac syndrome.

The DNA of the CDR3 is TGTGCCAGCGCCAGAACAAGACCAGACAGCTACGAGCAGTACTTC. Translating gives CASARTRPDSYEQYF. The rearrangement joins TRBV6-2 or TRBV6-3 to TRBJ2-7, with D perhaps matching TRBD1 (5 bases). V gave up 8 bases and J gave up 3 bases, with 20 bases separating them. The CDR3 runs 15 residues. CDR1 is MNHEY and CDR2 is SVGEGT in the germline V gene.